These T cell receptor beta chains were read from a single sample in a study of response to subunit inactivated influenza vaccine. Each CDR3 protein is one row after TCRdb ran MiXCR on the RT-PCR reads. The sample shows 590,000 or so distinct CDR3 sequences, 13% to 15% of them seen only once. This sample comprised PBMCs from blood, obtained around two weeks before vaccination. The receptors stem from a man over 45 who received an inactivated influenza vaccine. CDR3s include the opening cysteine and the closing phenylalanine or tryptophan. The D gene is left open where the match is weak. Some rows mark clone size as missing; the rest say once, few, many or name a class of expanded clone.

CDR3nt,CDR3aa,j_gene,abundance,v_gene,d_gene
TGTGCCAGCAGCCAAGTCGGTCCAGGGGCCACCGGAAACATTCAGTACTTC,CASSQVGPGATGNIQYF,TRBJ2-4,NA,TRBV3-1,NA
TGTGCCAGCAGCCAAGATTGGGGGGCGCTTGGAACTGAAGCTTTCTTT,CASSQDWGALGTEAFF,TRBJ1-1,NA,TRBV3-1,NA
TGTGCCAGCTCACAGTCGAAGGGGGGATTCTACAATGAGCAGTTCTTC,CASSQSKGGFYNEQFF,TRBJ2-1,NA,TRBV18,NA
TGTGCCAGCTCCCACGACTATGAGCAGTTCTTC,CASSHDYEQFF,TRBJ2-1,NA,TRBV2,NA
TGTGCCAGCAGTTACGCGGGGGGGAACACCGGGGAGCTGTTTTTT,CASSYAGGNTGELFF,TRBJ2-2,NA,TRBV6-2/TRBV6-3,TRBD2
TGTGCCAGCAGTTTAACGGGGATGAACACTGAAGCTTTCTTT,CASSLTGMNTEAFF,TRBJ1-1,many,TRBV12-3/TRBV12-4,NA
TGTGCCTGGAGTGTAAGGGTTTTAGCGGAGACCCAGTACTTC,CAWSVRVLAETQYF,TRBJ2-5,NA,TRBV30,NA
TGTGCCAGCAGCTCGAGGACAGGGGCAGACGGGGAGCTGTTTTTT,CASSSRTGADGELFF,TRBJ2-2,many,TRBV7-2,TRBD1
TGCAGTGCCGCGTTCGGACAGGGGGCAACCTACGAGCAGTACTTC,CSAAFGQGATYEQYF,TRBJ2-7,NA,TRBV20-1,TRBD1
TGTGCCAGCGCAATGGCTAGGGTCGAAAAACTGTTTTTT,CASAMARVEKLFF,TRBJ1-4,once,TRBV12-3/TRBV12-4,NA
TGTGCCACCAGTGATTTCACCAGGACTAGCCATGAGCAGTTCTTC,CATSDFTRTSHEQFF,TRBJ2-1,NA,TRBV24-1,TRBD2
TGTGCCAGCAGAAGGGATAGAGACTACGAGCAGTACTTC,CASRRDRDYEQYF,TRBJ2-7,many,TRBV2,NA
TGTGCCAGCAGCTTAAACAGATACTACAATGAGCAGTTCTTC,CASSLNRYYNEQFF,TRBJ2-1,few,TRBV7-2,NA
TGCGCCAGCAGCCACCGACAGGGGCTGTGGGAGACCCAGTACTTC,CASSHRQGLWETQYF,TRBJ2-5,NA,TRBV5-1,TRBD1
TGTGCCAGCAGCCACGGAGTCCGACAGGGGCAAACTGAAGCTTTCTTT,CASSHGVRQGQTEAFF,TRBJ1-1,many,TRBV4-2,TRBD1
TGCAGTGCTACCAACCCTGGAAACACCATATATTTT,CSATNPGNTIYF,TRBJ1-3,NA,TRBV20-1,NA
TGTGCCAGCACCCCCCCCTTTGGGACTAGCGGGGCTCTGATCTCTAGCACAGATACGCAGTATTTT,CASTPPFGTSGALISSTDTQYF,TRBJ2-3,NA,TRBV25-1,TRBD2
TGTGCCAGCACATATAGCAATCAGCCCCAGCATTTT,CASTYSNQPQHF,TRBJ1-5,few,TRBV12-3/TRBV12-4,NA
TGCAGTGCCCCTGGCCCTGCTAGCAGGAGTTTGAATGAGCAGTTCTTC,CSAPGPASRSLNEQFF,TRBJ2-1,few,TRBV20-1,NA
TGTGCCATCAGTTTGACTAGCGGGAGGTCGCCTTCCGAGCAGTACTTC,CAISLTSGRSPSEQYF,TRBJ2-7,NA,TRBV10-3,TRBD2
TGTGCCAGCAGCAGACAGGAACATAGCACAGATACGCAGTATTTT,CASSRQEHSTDTQYF,TRBJ2-3,few,TRBV7-3,NA
TGTGCCAGCAGTTCGGTGACAGCCACTAGCACAGATACGCAGTATTTT,CASSSVTATSTDTQYF,TRBJ2-3,few,TRBV12-3/TRBV12-4,NA
TGCAGCGTTGTTAAGCAGGGAACCTATGGCTACACCTTC,CSVVKQGTYGYTF,TRBJ1-2,NA,TRBV29-1,NA
TGTGCCAGCAGCTTAGTAGGACGTCCGGCTAGCGGCACAGATACGCAGTATTTT,CASSLVGRPASGTDTQYF,TRBJ2-3,NA,TRBV11-1,NA
TGTGCCAGTAGTACCCACAGGGGAGGGGGAGAGACCCAGTACTTC,CASSTHRGGGETQYF,TRBJ2-5,few,TRBV19,NA
TGTGCCAGCAGTTCCCAAGGGGGAGCGGGTAGATACGGTGAGCAGTTCTTC,CASSSQGGAGRYGEQFF,TRBJ2-1,NA,TRBV12-3/TRBV12-4,NA
TGTGCCAGCAGAAGGACATCGGAAGCTTTCTTT,CASRRTSEAFF,TRBJ1-1,few,TRBV6-1,NA
TGTGCCAGCAGTGACAGGGACGCCTATAATTCACCCCTCCACTTT,CASSDRDAYNSPLHF,TRBJ1-6,few,TRBV27,TRBD1
TGCGCCAGCAGCCAAGATGGTAGGGGTGGGGAGACCCAGTACTTC,CASSQDGRGGETQYF,TRBJ2-5,many,TRBV4-1,NA
TGTGCCACCAGTTTACCCACCAATGAGCAGTTCTTC,CATSLPTNEQFF,TRBJ2-1,NA,TRBV24-1,NA
TGCAGTGCCCGAACGGCTAGCACAGATACGCAGTATTTT,CSARTASTDTQYF,TRBJ2-3,NA,TRBV20-1,NA
TGTGCCAGCAGCCCACCACAGGGGACCCAGTACTTC,CASSPPQGTQYF,TRBJ2-5,many,TRBV6-5,NA
TGTGCCAGCAGCTGGGGGACAGTACAAGAGACCCAGTACTTC,CASSWGTVQETQYF,TRBJ2-5,NA,TRBV12-3/TRBV12-4,TRBD1
TGCAGTGCTAGAGATCTTTTACTGGGCCAGCCTTTC,CSARDLLLGQPF,TRBJ2-7,few,TRBV20-1,NA
TGTGCCAGCAGCTTACTACCTAGCGGGAGGAATTACTACAATGAGCAGTTCTTC,CASSLLPSGRNYYNEQFF,TRBJ2-1,few,TRBV11-1,TRBD2
TGTGCCAGCAGTTCTATCTTTCGGAGCGGGGGGGGCCTTTACAATGAGCAGTTCTTC,CASSSIFRSGGGLYNEQFF,TRBJ2-1,few,TRBV28,TRBD2
TGTGCCAGCAGCTTGTCATTACTGGAAGCTTTCTTT,CASSLSLLEAFF,TRBJ1-1,NA,TRBV5-5,NA
TGTGCCAGTAGTACCCGGGCAGAAATTAGCAATCAGCCCCAGCATTTT,CASSTRAEISNQPQHF,TRBJ1-5,NA,TRBV19,NA